The 10 T cell receptor beta chains given below trace back to one sample, sequenced in a study of blood T cell repertoires in COVID-19. Profiling relied on immunoSEQ multiplex PCR, and the TCRdb table lists in-frame clones only, not all of them. This sample yields under 300,000 clones, of which roughly 89% are seen a single time; approximately 2.1% belongs to the top ten. The sample comprised peripheral blood. The source of these receptors is a man aged 25-45 years who had recovered from COVID-19.

This clone was seen just once. The J gene is TRBJ2-2, the V gene TRBV5-1, with TRBD2 matching 9 bases. With V trimmed by 1 base and J by 3 bases, 1 base remained unmatched. This CDR3 region has 15 residues. Germline assignment: CDR1 SGHRS and CDR2 YFSETQ. Here the CDR3 DNA reads TGCGCCAGCAGCTTGACTAGCGGGTACACCGGGGAGCTGTTTTTT. This codes for CASSLTSGYTGELFF.

The CDR3 DNA reads as TGTGCCAGCAGCCGGACAGGGGGCTCCTACAATGAGCAGTTCTTC. It encodes CASSRTGGSYNEQFF. The gene calls are TRBV14 and TRBJ2-1, with TRBD1 identical over 10 bases. The CDR3 covers 15 residues. With V trimmed by 4 bases and J by 0 bases, 0 bases remained unmatched. CDR1 and CDR2 (germline): SGHDN, FVKESK.

The chain carries TRBV4-1 and TRBJ1-5, with 10 bases that match TRBD1. After removal of 1 base from V and 10 bases from J, the junction contained 7 bases not matched to a gene. The CDR3 covers 15 residues. Germline V gene lookup returns CDR1 MGHRA and CDR2 YSYEKL. The CDR3: CASSQAGTGVFPQHF. For the CDR3, the DNA is TGCGCCAGCAGCCAAGCCGGGACAGGGGTTTTCCCCCAGCATTTT.

This clone has just a few counts. The chain has TRBV25-1 and TRBJ1-5; tentative D call: TRBD1 (6 bases). Germline V gene data show CDR1 as MGHDK and CDR2 as SYGVNS. V lost 11 bases and J 2 bases, leaving 22 bases between the germline ends. This CDR3 is built from 16 residues. The CDR3 sequence is CAPSSALGAGNQPQHF. The CDR3 DNA follows: TGTGCCCCCAGCAGTGCCTTGGGGGCAGGCAATCAGCCCCAGCATTTT.

This clone was observed a single time. The rearrangement uses TRBV10-2 and TRBJ2-3; a weak D match, TRBD2 (7 bases). Germline V gives CDR1 WSHSY, CDR2 SAAADI. This CDR3 is built from 13 residues. V lost 6 bases to trimming and J lost 4 bases, with 11 bases between them. CDR3 amino acids: CASRPGGADTQYF. CDR3 DNA sequence: TGCGCCAGCAGGCCGGGGGGCGCAGATACGCAGTATTTT.

In this sample, this clone turned up a few times. V and J are TRBV4-1 and TRBJ1-2; D not certain. Germline CDR1 is MGHRA and CDR2 is YSYEKL. Trimming cost V 1 base and J 2 bases, with 14 bases left between them. The CDR3 length is 16 residues. The CDR3: CASSQGRGRGNYGYTF. CDR3 DNA: TGCGCCAGCAGCCAAGGGAGAGGCAGAGGGAACTATGGCTACACCTTC.

The chain has TRBV7-9 and TRBJ2-6, with D hard to call. The CDR3 is made up of 15 amino acids. Trimming removed 4 bases at V and 0 bases at J, with 7 bases between. Looked up from germline, CDR1 is SEHNR and CDR2 is FQNEAQ (reference sequence). Written as DNA, the CDR3 is TGTGCCAGCAGCTCTCCTTACTCTGGGGCCAACGTCCTGACTTTC. Its protein is CASSSPYSGANVLTF. The full variable domain, rest sourced from reference TRBV7-9 and TRBJ2-6, is DTGVSQNPRHKITKRGQNVTFRCDPISEHNRLYWYRQTLGQGPEFLTYFQNEAQLEKSRLLSDRFSAERPKGSFSTLEIQRTEQGDSAMYLCASSSPYSGANVLTFGAGSRLTVL.

The J gene is TRBJ1-1, the V gene TRBV24-1, with 7 bases matching TRBD1. Trimming cost V 6 bases and J 9 bases; bases outside gene matches: 9. Germline V gene lookup returns CDR1 KGHDR and CDR2 SFDVKD. The CDR3 spans 13 residues. This CDR3 reads CATSRQGGGKAFF. In nucleotides, the CDR3 is TGTGCCACCAGTCGACAGGGCGGCGGTAAAGCTTTCTTT.

V is TRBV5-4 and J is TRBJ2-3; tentatively, D is TRBD1 (5 bases). CDR1 is SGHNT and CDR2 is YYREEE in the germline V gene (reference sequence). V was trimmed by 4 bases and J by 0 bases, leaving 9 bases between them. This CDR3 has 14 residues. In DNA form, the CDR3 reads TGTGCCAGCAGCCAGCAGGGTAGCACAGATACGCAGTATTTT. Translation gives CASSQQGSTDTQYF. Looking up the rest from reference TRBV5-4 and TRBJ2-3 gives the full variable domain: ETGVTQSPTHLIKTRGQQVTLRCSSQSGHNTVSWYQQALGQGPQFIFQYYREEENGRGNFPPRFSGLQFPNYSSELNVNALELDDSALYLCASSQQGSTDTQYFGPGTRLTVL.

V is TRBV3-1 (or the pseudogene TRBV3-2) and J is TRBJ2-7; TRBD2 aligns across 9 bases. This CDR3 is built from 17 residues. Germline V gene sequence: CDR1 LGHDT, CDR2 YNNKEL (reference sequence). After removal of 4 bases from V and 0 bases from J, the junction contained 10 bases not matched to a gene. The CDR3 here is CASSLGLSGGLSYEQYF. In nucleotides, the CDR3 is TGTGCCAGCAGCCTCGGGCTTAGCGGGGGCCTCTCCTACGAGCAGTACTTC.